The present T cell receptor beta chain was sequenced within a study of blood T cell repertoires in COVID-19. Whole-study context: The samples span acute and convalescent COVID-19 from the United States, Italy and Spain. Sample material is recorded as cDNA or gDNA derived from T cells, B-cell-depleted T cells, or PBMCs.

The CDR3 covers 16 residues. Looked up from germline, CDR1 is MNHEY and CDR2 is SVGAGI. V lost 0 bases to trimming and J lost 2 bases, with 13 bases between them. Per the original methods: Reference gene primer amplification yielded estimated nucleated cell counts. Clones were sequenced by immunoSEQ multiplex PCR, and TCRdb holds only the in-frame ones, with some missing. V and J calls and clone size are those listed in that table; D and trimming were worked out from the DNA. The sample contains over 120,000 clones, around 90% of which appear only once. This chain uses TRBV6-5 with TRBJ1-1, with D possibly matching TRBD1 (6 bases). What was sequenced was peripheral blood. This sequence originates from a human donor in a cohort sampled during active COVID-19. The CDR3 coding sequence is TGTGCCAGCAGTTACTCGAATTACGGGACAAACACTGAAGCTTTCTTT. Protein product: CASSYSNYGTNTEAFF.